One sample yielded the 2 T cell receptor beta chains listed below, sequenced in a study of beta chain features in type 1 diabetes. Study outcomes and limitations: Among patients with Type 1 diabetes, TCRB CDR3s were moderately but significantly shorter in every one of the four CD4+ subsets.

Sequencing targeted expressed TCRB transcripts, as all isolated RNA had been reverse transcribed. Generated by immunoSEQ multiplex PCR, the TCRdb table keeps only in-frame clones and is missing some. This sample has about 650,000 clones; over 10% occur once, and the top ten carry around 0.12%. These receptors' targets are unknown. The material sequenced was naive CD4+ T cells from blood. The receptors shown here come from a man aged 25 to 40 with type 1 diabetes.

This clone was seen only a few times. CDR3 DNA sequence: TGTGCCAGCAGTTACTCGAAGGGCTCTGGAAACACCATATATTTT. Translation: CASSYSKGSGNTIYF. The rearrangement links TRBV6-6 to TRBJ1-3, with unresolved D. The V gene's germline CDR1 is MNHNY and CDR2 SVGAGI (reference sequence). The CDR3 length is 15 residues. Trimming stripped 0 bases from V and 0 bases from J, with 6 bases between.

The V and J genes are TRBV10-3 and TRBJ2-6, with D hard to call. Germline values: CDR1 ENHRY, CDR2 SYGVKD. Trimming took off 8 bases at V and 0 bases at J, with 14 bases between the two ends. The CDR3 spans 16 residues. The chain's CDR3 is CAIRREGTSGANVLTF. In DNA form, the CDR3 reads TGTGCCATCCGTAGGGAAGGTACCTCTGGGGCCAACGTCCTGACTTTC.